This T cell receptor beta chain was sequenced for a study of blood T cell repertoires in COVID-19. As for the study in general: COVID-19 samples collected from the United States, Italy and Spain covered acute and convalescent phases. PBMCs, B-cell-depleted T cells, or T cells were the source of the cDNA or gDNA that made up the material.

Sequencing was performed with immunoSEQ multiplex PCR; in TCRdb, only in-frame clones are kept and a portion is missing. The repertoire holds over 150,000 clones, 85% seen once, with 6.5% to 9% in the top ten. V dropped 2 bases and J dropped 6 bases, with 13 bases sitting between them. In germline, CDR1 is MGHRA, CDR2 YSYEKL. CDR3 size: 15 residues. The sample consisted of peripheral blood. The J gene is TRBJ2-2, the V gene TRBV4-1; possible D gene TRBD1, 6 bases. This sequence originates from a woman aged 80 or over with COVID-19, enrolled during active disease. The CDR3 spells CASSQIGGSPGELFF. The CDR3 DNA is TGCGCCAGCAGCCAAATAGGGGGAAGCCCCGGGGAGCTGTTTTTT.